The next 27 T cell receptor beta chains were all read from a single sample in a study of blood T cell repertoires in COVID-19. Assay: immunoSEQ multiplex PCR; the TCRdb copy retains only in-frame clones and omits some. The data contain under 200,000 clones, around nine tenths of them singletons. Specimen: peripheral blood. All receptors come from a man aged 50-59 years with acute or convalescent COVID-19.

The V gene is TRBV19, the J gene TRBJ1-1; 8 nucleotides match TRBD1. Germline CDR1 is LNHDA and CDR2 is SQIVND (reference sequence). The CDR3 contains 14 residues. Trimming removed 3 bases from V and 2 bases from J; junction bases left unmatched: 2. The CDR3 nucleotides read TGTGCCAGTAGTATCCAGGGGGCAAACACTGAAGCTTTCTTT. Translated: CASSIQGANTEAFF.

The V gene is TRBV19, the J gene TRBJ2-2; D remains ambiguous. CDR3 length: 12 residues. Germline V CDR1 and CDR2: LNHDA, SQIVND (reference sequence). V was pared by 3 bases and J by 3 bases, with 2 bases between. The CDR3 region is CASSIDTGELFF. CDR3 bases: TGTGCCAGTAGTATCGACACCGGGGAGCTGTTTTTT.

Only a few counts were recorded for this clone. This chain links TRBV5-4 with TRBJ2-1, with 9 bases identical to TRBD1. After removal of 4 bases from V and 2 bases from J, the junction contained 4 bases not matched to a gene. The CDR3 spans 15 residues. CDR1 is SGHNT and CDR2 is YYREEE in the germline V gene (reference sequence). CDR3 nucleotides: TGTGCCAGCAGCGGCCGGGACAGGGCCTACAATGAGCAGTTCTTC. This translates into CASSGRDRAYNEQFF.

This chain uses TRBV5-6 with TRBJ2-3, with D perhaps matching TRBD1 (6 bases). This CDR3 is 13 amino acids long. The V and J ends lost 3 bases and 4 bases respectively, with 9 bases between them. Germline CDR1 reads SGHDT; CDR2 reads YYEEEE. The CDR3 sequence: CASSYGGADTQYF. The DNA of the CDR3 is TGTGCCAGCAGCTATGGGGGCGCAGATACGCAGTATTTT.

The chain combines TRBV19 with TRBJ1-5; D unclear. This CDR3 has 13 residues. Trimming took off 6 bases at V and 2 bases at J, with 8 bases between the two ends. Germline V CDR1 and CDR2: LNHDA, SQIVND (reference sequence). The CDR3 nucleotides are TGTGCCAGTAGAATGGAGGGCAATCAGCCCCAGCATTTT. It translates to CASRMEGNQPQHF.

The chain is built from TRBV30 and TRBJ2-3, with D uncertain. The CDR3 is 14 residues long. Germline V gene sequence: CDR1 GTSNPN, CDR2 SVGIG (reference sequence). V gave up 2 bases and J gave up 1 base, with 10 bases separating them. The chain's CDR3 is CAWSTGAGTDTQYF. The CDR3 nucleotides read TGTGCCTGGAGTACCGGAGCTGGCACAGATACGCAGTATTTT. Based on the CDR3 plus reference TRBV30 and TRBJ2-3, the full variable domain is SQTIHQWPATLVQPVGSPLSLECTVEGTSNPNLYWYRQAAGRGLQLLFYSVGIGQISSEVPQNLSASRPQDRQFILSSKKLLLSDSGFYLCAWSTGAGTDTQYFGPGTRLTVL.

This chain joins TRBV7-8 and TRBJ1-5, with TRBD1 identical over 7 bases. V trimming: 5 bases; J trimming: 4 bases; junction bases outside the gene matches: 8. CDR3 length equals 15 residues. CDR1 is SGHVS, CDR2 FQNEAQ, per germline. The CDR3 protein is CASSPNRTGNQPQHF. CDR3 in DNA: TGTGCCAGCAGCCCGAACCGGACAGGAAATCAGCCCCAGCATTTT.

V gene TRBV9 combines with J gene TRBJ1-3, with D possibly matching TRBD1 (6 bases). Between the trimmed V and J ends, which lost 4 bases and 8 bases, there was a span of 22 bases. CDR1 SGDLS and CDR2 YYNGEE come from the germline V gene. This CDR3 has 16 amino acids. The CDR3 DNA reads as TGTGCCAGCAGCACATCGGCACAGGGTGATGTGGACACCATATATTTT. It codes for CASSTSAQGDVDTIYF.

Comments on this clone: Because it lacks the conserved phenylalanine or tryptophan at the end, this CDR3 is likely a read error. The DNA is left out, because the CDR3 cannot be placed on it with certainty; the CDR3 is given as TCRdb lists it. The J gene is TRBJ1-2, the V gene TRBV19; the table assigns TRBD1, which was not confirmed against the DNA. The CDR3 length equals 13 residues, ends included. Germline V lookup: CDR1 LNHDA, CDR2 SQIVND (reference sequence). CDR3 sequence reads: CASSNTGTGGQRV.

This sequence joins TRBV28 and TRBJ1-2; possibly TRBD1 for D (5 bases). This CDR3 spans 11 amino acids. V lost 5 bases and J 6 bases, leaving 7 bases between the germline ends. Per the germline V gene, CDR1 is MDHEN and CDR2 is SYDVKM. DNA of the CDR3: TGTGCCAGCAGTACGGGGGATGGCTACACCTTC. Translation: CASSTGDGYTF.

The CDR3 DNA reads as TGTGCCAGCAGTTTTGGGGGGGCGGTTGATCAGCCCCAGCATTTT. As protein: CASSFGGAVDQPQHF. V usage is TRBV27 and J usage is TRBJ1-5, with a possible D match to TRBD1 (6 bases). V lost 3 bases to trimming and J lost 5 bases, with 14 bases between them. The germline gives CDR1 MNHEY, CDR2 SMNVEV (reference sequence). This CDR3 is built from 15 residues.

CDR3 in amino acids: CASSLSGGGTDTQYF. The CDR3 DNA follows: TGTGCCAGCAGCCTTAGCGGGGGCGGCACAGATACGCAGTATTTT. The rearrangement links TRBV3-1 (or the pseudogene TRBV3-2) to TRBJ2-3; 9 bases map to TRBD2. Germline-derived CDR1 and CDR2 are LGHDT and YNNKEL (reference sequence). The V segment lost 4 bases and the J segment 1 base; nucleotides outside the gene matches: 3. This CDR3 comprises 15 residues.

CDR3 bases: TGTGCCAGCAGCCCTAGGACCCAGGGTGAAGCTTTCTTT. Its translation: CASSPRTQGEAFF. The chain is built from TRBV6-2 or TRBV6-3 and TRBJ1-1, with D possibly being TRBD1 (5 bases). V was clipped by 6 bases and J by 7 bases, with 15 bases between them. This CDR3 is built from 13 residues. Germline CDR1 MNHEY, CDR2 SVGEGT.

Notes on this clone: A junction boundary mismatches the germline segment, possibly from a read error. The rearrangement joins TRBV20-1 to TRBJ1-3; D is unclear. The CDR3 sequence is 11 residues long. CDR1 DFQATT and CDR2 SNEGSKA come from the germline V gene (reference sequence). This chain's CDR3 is CSARGRNTIYF. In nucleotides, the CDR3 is TGCAGTGCCAGAGGTAGAAACACCATATATTTT.

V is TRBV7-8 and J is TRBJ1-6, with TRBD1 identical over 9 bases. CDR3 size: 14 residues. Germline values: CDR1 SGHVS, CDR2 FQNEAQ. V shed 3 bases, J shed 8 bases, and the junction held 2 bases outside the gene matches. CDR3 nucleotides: TGTGCCAGCAGCTTGCGACAGGGGGATTCACCCCTCCACTTT. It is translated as CASSLRQGDSPLHF.

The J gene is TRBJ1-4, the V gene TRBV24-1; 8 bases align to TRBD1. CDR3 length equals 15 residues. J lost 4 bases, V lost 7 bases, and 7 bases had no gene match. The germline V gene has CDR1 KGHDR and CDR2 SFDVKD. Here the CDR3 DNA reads TGTGCCACCAGGGGGGACAGGTGGGGTAATGAAAAACTGTTTTTT. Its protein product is CATRGDRWGNEKLFF.

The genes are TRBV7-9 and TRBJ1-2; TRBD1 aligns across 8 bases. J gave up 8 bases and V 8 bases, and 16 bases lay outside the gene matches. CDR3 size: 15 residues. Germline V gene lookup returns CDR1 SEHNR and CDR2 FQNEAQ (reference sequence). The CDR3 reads CASSWQADRDGGYTF. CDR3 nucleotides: TGTGCCAGCTCGTGGCAAGCGGACAGGGACGGCGGCTACACCTTC.

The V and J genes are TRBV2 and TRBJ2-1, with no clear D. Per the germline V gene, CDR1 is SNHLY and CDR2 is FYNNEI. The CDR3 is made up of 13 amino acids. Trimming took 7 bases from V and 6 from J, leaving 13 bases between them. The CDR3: CASTPMSRNEQFF. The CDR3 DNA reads TGTGCCAGCACCCCGATGAGTCGCAATGAGCAGTTCTTC.

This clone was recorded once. The CDR3 reads CASSFRTNYEQYF. For the CDR3, the DNA is TGTGCCAGCAGTTTCAGGACAAACTACGAGCAGTACTTC. The chain carries TRBV27 and TRBJ2-7; D may be TRBD1 (5 bases). V lost 3 bases to trimming and J lost 3 bases, with 9 bases between them. The CDR3 extends over 13 amino acids. Germline values: CDR1 MNHEY, CDR2 SMNVEV (reference sequence).

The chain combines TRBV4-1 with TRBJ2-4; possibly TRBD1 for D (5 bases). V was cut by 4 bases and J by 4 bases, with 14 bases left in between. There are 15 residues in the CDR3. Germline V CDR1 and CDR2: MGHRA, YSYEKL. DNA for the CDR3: TGCGCCAGCAGCCTAACTTCGACAGATAAAAACATTCAGTACTTC. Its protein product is CASSLTSTDKNIQYF.

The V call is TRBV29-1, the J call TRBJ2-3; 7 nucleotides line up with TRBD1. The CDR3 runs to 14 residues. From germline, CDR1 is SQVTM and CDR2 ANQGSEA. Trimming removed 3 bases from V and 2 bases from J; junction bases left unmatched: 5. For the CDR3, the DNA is TGCAGCGTTGAGGACAGGACCTACACAGATACGCAGTATTTT. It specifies CSVEDRTYTDTQYF.

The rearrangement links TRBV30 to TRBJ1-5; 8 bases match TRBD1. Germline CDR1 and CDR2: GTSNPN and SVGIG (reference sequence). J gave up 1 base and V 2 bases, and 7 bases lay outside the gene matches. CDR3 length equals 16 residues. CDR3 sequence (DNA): TGTGCCTGGAGTTCAGGGGGCTTATGGAGCAATCAGCCCCAGCATTTT. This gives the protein CAWSSGGLWSNQPQHF. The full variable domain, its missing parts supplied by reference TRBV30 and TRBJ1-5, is SQTIHQWPATLVQPVGSPLSLECTVEGTSNPNLYWYRQAAGRGLQLLFYSVGIGQISSEVPQNLSASRPQDRQFILSSKKLLLSDSGFYLCAWSSGGLWSNQPQHFGDGTRLSIL.

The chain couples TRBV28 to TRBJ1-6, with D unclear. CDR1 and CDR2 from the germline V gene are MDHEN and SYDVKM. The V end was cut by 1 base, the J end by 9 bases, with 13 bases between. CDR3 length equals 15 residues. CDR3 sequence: CASSLFEGRLSPLHF. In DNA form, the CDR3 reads TGTGCCAGCAGTTTATTCGAGGGAAGGCTTTCACCCCTCCACTTT.

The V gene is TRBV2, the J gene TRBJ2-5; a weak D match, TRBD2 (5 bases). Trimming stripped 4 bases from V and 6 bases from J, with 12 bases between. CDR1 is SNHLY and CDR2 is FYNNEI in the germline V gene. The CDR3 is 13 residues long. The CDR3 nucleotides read TGTGCCAGCAGTGTCACTAGTGAGAAGACCCAGTACTTC. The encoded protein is CASSVTSEKTQYF.

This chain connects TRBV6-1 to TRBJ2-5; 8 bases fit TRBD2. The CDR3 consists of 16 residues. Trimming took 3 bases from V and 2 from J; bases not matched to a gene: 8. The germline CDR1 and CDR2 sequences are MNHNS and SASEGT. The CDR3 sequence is CASSDLSTSAQETQYF. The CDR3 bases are TGTGCCAGCAGTGACCTATCGACTAGCGCTCAAGAGACCCAGTACTTC.

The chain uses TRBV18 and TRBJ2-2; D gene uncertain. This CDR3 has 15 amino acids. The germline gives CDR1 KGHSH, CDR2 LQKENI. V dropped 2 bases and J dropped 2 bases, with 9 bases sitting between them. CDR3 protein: CASSPFTPNTGELFF. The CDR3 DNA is TGTGCCAGCTCACCATTCACACCCAACACCGGGGAGCTGTTTTTT.

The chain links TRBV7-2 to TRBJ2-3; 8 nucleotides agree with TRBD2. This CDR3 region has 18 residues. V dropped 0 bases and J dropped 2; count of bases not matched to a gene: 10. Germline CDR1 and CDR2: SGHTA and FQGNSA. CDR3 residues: CASSLARTSHPLTDTQYF. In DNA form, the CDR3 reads TGTGCCAGCAGCTTAGCAAGGACTAGCCACCCCCTCACAGATACGCAGTATTTT.